This T cell receptor (beta chain) was captured by sequencing in a study of cytomegalovirus exposure and HLA in healthy donors. Broader study findings: Some public TCRs appeared in many individuals, while most sequences were rare. Researchers counted over 150 TCR beta chains as cytomegalovirus-associated.

Profiled with immunoSEQ multiplex PCR; TCRdb holds only in-frame clones, not every one. The sample lists around 61,000 clones, over 90% occurring once. Looked up from germline, CDR1 is SGHTA and CDR2 is FQGNSA. This CDR3 is built from 14 residues. V dropped 4 bases and J dropped 1; count of bases not matched to a gene: 2. Concerning this clone: Its antigen is unknown.

The donors were part of the 120-subject validation cohort, which stood apart from the roughly 670-subject first cohort. The gene calls are TRBV7-2 and TRBJ2-3; 7 positions match TRBD1. The material sequenced was PBMCs. This receptor was identified in a young man in good health and CMV-seropositive. The CDR3 DNA sequence: TGTGCCAGCAGCTATGGACAGGGCACAGATACGCAGTATTTT. Protein: CASSYGQGTDTQYF. The full variable domain, completed using reference TRBV7-2 and TRBJ2-3, is GAGVSQSPSNKVTEKGKDVELRCDPISGHTALYWYRQSLGQGLEFLIYFQGNSAPDKSGLPSDRFSAERTGGSVSTLTIQRTQQEDSAVYLCASSYGQGTDTQYFGPGTRLTVL.